This T cell receptor beta chain derives from a study of a mutant IDH1 vaccine in newly diagnosed glioma. Study-wide background: Treated individuals were 62.5% male and roughly 40% female, averaging roughly 40 years of age. Points from the study as a whole: Pseudoprogression seemed unlinked to shifts in top peripheral T cell clonotypes. Patients mounted vaccine-induced immune responses in approximately 93% of cases.

Germline loops: CDR1 SGHRS, CDR2 YFSETQ. The germline V and J ends were trimmed by 0 bases and 0 bases, with 10 bases remaining between them. The CDR3 extends over 15 amino acids. In the case of this clone: Its antigen is unknown.

The sample's time point: baseline, week 1 (first vaccination visit). Treatment in this sample: pre-vaccination baseline after standard-of-care therapy. Libraries were prepared by immunoSEQ multiplex PCR; TCRdb keeps only in-frame clonotypes and omits some of them. The sample holds around 24,000 clones, 80% to 95% seen once. The chain carries TRBV5-1 and TRBJ2-7; D is perhaps TRBD1 (6 bases). The source of this sequence is a man aged 30-40 years with glioma. The material was PBMCs, obtained from a glioma patient treated with radiotherapy, temozolomide or both. CDR3 protein: CASSLGGPISYEQYF. CDR3 DNA: TGCGCCAGCAGCTTGGGGGGGCCCATCTCCTACGAGCAGTACTTC. The variable domain in full, completed from reference TRBV5-1 and TRBJ2-7, reads KAGVTQTPRYLIKTRGQQVTLSCSPISGHRSVSWYQQTPGQGLQFLFEYFSETQRNKGNFPGRFSGRQFSNSRSEMNVSTLELGDSALYLCASSLGGPISYEQYFGPGTRLTVT.